These 3 T cell receptor beta chains originate from one sample sequenced in a study of neurological immune-mediated disorders. TCRdb re-called the 5' RACE reads with MiXCR, one entry per CDR3 protein. The sample shows approximately 59,000 distinct CDR3 sequences, roughly 5% of them seen only once. Sequenced material: PBMCs. The receptors were gathered from a human donor with multiple sclerosis. The donor label of this sample is uncertain.

This clonotype was found many times. This sequence joins TRBV20-1 and TRBJ2-7, with D possibly TRBD2 on 6 matching bases. The CDR3 contains 11 residues. Germline CDR1 DFQATT, CDR2 SNEGSKA (reference sequence). The CDR3: CAGTGSYEQYF. Written as DNA, the CDR3 is TGCGCTGGGACTGGCTCCTACGAGCAGTACTTC.

This clonotype was recorded many times. The chain joins TRBV5-1 to TRBJ1-5; 7 bases agree with TRBD1. CDR3 length equals 16 residues. J was trimmed by 0 bases and V by 3 bases; bases with no gene match: 6. Germline V lookup: CDR1 SGHRS, CDR2 YFSETQ. This chain's CDR3 is CASSSLTGYSNQPQHF. In DNA form, the CDR3 reads TGCGCCAGCAGCTCACTGACAGGGTATAGCAATCAGCCCCAGCATTTT.

This clonotype is classed as medium-sized. The chain employs TRBV4-2 and TRBJ2-7; D assignment may be TRBD1 or TRBD2 (5 bases each). Germline CDR1 and CDR2: LGHNA and YNFKEQ. This CDR3 comprises 14 residues. V was shortened by 4 bases and J by 1 base, with 11 bases between the two germline ends. This CDR3 is CASSLGDRSYEQYF. In DNA, the CDR3 is TGTGCCAGCAGCCTAGGGGACCGATCCTACGAGCAGTACTTC.